Listed below are T cell receptor beta chains from one sample, sequenced in a study of shared T cell receptors in the human thymus. The method was immunoSEQ multiplex PCR; TCRdb's version includes in-frame clones alone and lacks a portion of them. The table lists 630,000 or so clones, 80% to 90% of them singletons. These data were likewise used in another study, on human thymus T cells.

Sequenced sample: thymocytes. Source of these receptors: a boy less than two years old with a congenital heart defect. CDR3s include the opening cysteine and the closing phenylalanine or tryptophan. D genes are given only for firm matches. Only part of the rows carry a size: once, few, many, or a class if the clone is expanded.

d_gene	abundance	j_gene	v_gene	len	CDR3nt	CDR3aa
TRBD2	-	TRBJ2-7	TRBV7-2	17	TGTGCCAGCAGCCCAGGACTAGCGGGGGTCCTCTCCTACGAGCAGTACTTC	CASSPGLAGVLSYEQYF
-	-	TRBJ2-1	TRBV29-1	13	TGCAGCGTTGACCGACTGAATTACAATGAGCAGTTCTTC	CSVDRLNYNEQFF
-	-	TRBJ1-2	TRBV11-2	16	TGTGCCAGCAGCTTCATGGGAGGAGAGACAAGCTATGGCTACACCTTC	CASSFMGGETSYGYTF
-	-	TRBJ2-2	TRBV27	16	TGTGCCAGCAGTACTAGGTCGAACAGGGTCGGCGGGGAGCTGTTTTTT	CASSTRSNRVGGELFF
-	-	TRBJ2-3	TRBV13	16	TGTGCCAGCAGCTTAGGCCAGGGAAGGTACACAGATACGCAGTATTTT	CASSLGQGRYTDTQYF
-	-	TRBJ2-4	TRBV7-8	17	TGTGCCAGCAGCTTAGCGAGGGCAGGCCTAGCCAAAAACATTCAGTACTTC	CASSLARAGLAKNIQYF
-	-	TRBJ1-1	TRBV4-1	16	TGCGCCAGCAGCCAAGGGGCGGGCTTATCCCTCCCAGAAGCTTTCTTT	CASSQGAGLSLPEAFF
-	-	TRBJ2-1	TRBV4-3	15	TGCGCCAGCAGCCAAGCGGGGGACTCCTACAATGAGCAGTTCTTC	CASSQAGDSYNEQFF
TRBD2	-	TRBJ2-3	TRBV30	24	TGTGCCTGGACCGAGGTAGACAGGTTTCCCATAGCGGGAGCGAATTCTTCTAGCACAGATACGCAGTATTTT	CAWTEVDRFPIAGANSSSTDTQYF
-	-	TRBJ2-1	TRBV7-9	16	TGTGCCAGCAGCCCAGGCGGGACAGAGAACCTTAGTGAGCAGTTCTTC	CASSPGGTENLSEQFF
-	-	TRBJ2-4	TRBV13	15	TGTGCCAGCAGCTCCAAGGACTGGAGAAAAAACATTCAGTACTTC	CASSSKDWRKNIQYF
-	-	TRBJ2-7	TRBV4-3	15	TGCGCCAGCAGCCAAGTCAGGGGTAAGGATTACGAGCAGTACTTC	CASSQVRGKDYEQYF
-	-	TRBJ2-7	TRBV15	14	TGTGCCACCAGCAGAGAAGACAGGCCCTACGAGCAGTACTTC	CATSREDRPYEQYF
-	-	TRBJ1-2	TRBV5-1	13	TGCGCCAGCAGACCCGGGAAATTCTATGGCTACACCTTC	CASRPGKFYGYTF
TRBD2	once	TRBJ2-7	TRBV10-2	14	TGCGCCAGCAGTCCGAAGCGGGAGTCGGGGGAGCAGTACTTC	CASSPKRESGEQYF
TRBD1	few	TRBJ1-1	TRBV5-6	18	TGTGCCAGCAGCCCCCGGGACAGGGATATAGTCTGGGTCACTGAAGCTTTCTTT	CASSPRDRDIVWVTEAFF
-	-	TRBJ1-5	TRBV27	17	TGTGCCAGCAGCCTAAACCAGACCGGGGGTAGCAATCAGCCCCAGCATTTT	CASSLNQTGGSNQPQHF
TRBD1	-	TRBJ1-1	TRBV6-5	14	TGTGCCAGCACCCCACAAACAGGGGGAACTGAAGCTTTCTTT	CASTPQTGGTEAFF
TRBD1	-	TRBJ1-1	TRBV28	18	TGTGCCAGCAGTTTCCTCTCTGGTCTATCGGACAGGGGGCCTGAAGCTTTCTTT	CASSFLSGLSDRGPEAFF
TRBD2	-	TRBJ2-3	TRBV7-3	16	TGTGCCAGCAGCTCCCAGGGGCGGGGGGTTAGAGATACGCAGTATTTT	CASSSQGRGVRDTQYF
-	-	TRBJ2-3	TRBV27	17	TGTGCCAGCATCGTAACCGCTCCTTGGCGGCTCACAGATACGCAGTATTTT	CASIVTAPWRLTDTQYF
-	-	TRBJ2-7	TRBV14	13	TGTGCCAGCAGCTGGGGAGGGGGCTACGAGCAGTACTTC	CASSWGGGYEQYF
-	-	TRBJ1-2	TRBV7-6	15	TGTGCCAGCAGCTTAGCTTCAGACAGTAGGAGCGGCTACACCTTC	CASSLASDSRSGYTF
-	once	TRBJ1-5	TRBV5-6	15	TGTGCCAGCAGCTTCACCAGGGAACCCAATCAGCCCCAGCATTTT	CASSFTREPNQPQHF
-	-	TRBJ1-4	TRBV11-2	15	TGTGCCAGCAGCTCCCAGGGGCTCACTAATGAAAAACTGTTTTTT	CASSSQGLTNEKLFF
-	-	TRBJ2-5	TRBV11-1	13	TGTGCCAGCAGCCGGACACTTCAAGAGACCCAGTACTTC	CASSRTLQETQYF
-	-	TRBJ1-1	TRBV7-3	13	TGTGCCAGCAGCTTAGTTCACGGCACTGAAGCTTTCTTT	CASSLVHGTEAFF
-	-	TRBJ2-1	TRBV5-6	13	TGTGCCAGCAGCTTGGGACTTCACAATGAGCAGTTCTTC	CASSLGLHNEQFF
-	few	TRBJ2-7	TRBV19	13	TGTGCCAGTAGCACCGGGTGGGCCTACGAGCAGTACTTC	CASSTGWAYEQYF
-	-	TRBJ2-1	TRBV12-5	14	TGTGCTAGTGGTTTGAGGGAGTCGGGCAATGAGCAGTTCTTC	CASGLRESGNEQFF
TRBD2	-	TRBJ2-7	TRBV28	17	TGTGCCAGCAGTCCAACCCTCCGACTAGCGGGCCTCCGGTGGAAGTACTTC	CASSPTLRLAGLRWKYF
-	few	TRBJ2-7	TRBV10-3	13	TGTGCCATCAGTGAGGTGGGAGCCTACGAGCAGTACTTC	CAISEVGAYEQYF
-	-	TRBJ2-2	TRBV27	17	TGTGCCAGCAGTCCCATGGGGGGAAAGCGGAACACCGGGGAGCTGTTTTTT	CASSPMGGKRNTGELFF
TRBD2	-	TRBJ2-3	TRBV4-3	19	TGCGCCAGCAGCCAACTCGGGACTAGCGGGGGGCCGCCCACAGATACGCAGTATTTT	CASSQLGTSGGPPTDTQYF
-	-	TRBJ2-7	TRBV28	13	TGTGCCATTAAACCTAGGGGTTCCTACGAGCAGTACTTC	CAIKPRGSYEQYF
TRBD1	-	TRBJ1-1	TRBV19	15	TGTGCCAGTAGCCATCGACAGGGTCAAAGCACTGAAGCTTTCTTT	CASSHRQGQSTEAFF
-	-	TRBJ2-3	TRBV6-5	14	TGTGCCAGCAGTTCACGGACAGACACAGATACGCAGTATTTT	CASSSRTDTDTQYF
-	-	TRBJ1-2	TRBV7-8	18	TGTGCCAGCAGCTTCAAAGCCGCAGAATTAGGGGCAACGGATGGCTACACCTTC	CASSFKAAELGATDGYTF
TRBD2	-	TRBJ2-7	TRBV28	15	TGTGCCAGCAGTTCGGGGACTAGCGGGGGGTACGAGCAGTACTTC	CASSSGTSGGYEQYF
-	-	TRBJ2-7	TRBV18	14	TGTGCCAGCTCACGTAATGTCTGGAGCTACGAGCAGTACTTC	CASSRNVWSYEQYF
TRBD1	-	TRBJ2-2	TRBV28	17	TGTGCCAGCAGTTTATGCAACAGGGGGCGACACACCGGGGAGCTGTTTTTT	CASSLCNRGRHTGELFF
TRBD2	once	TRBJ2-2	TRBV4-1	15	TGCGCCAGCACGGGGGGGCCGGCGAACACCGGGGAGCTGTTTTTT	CASTGGPANTGELFF
-	-	TRBJ1-5	TRBV9	15	TGTGCCAGCAGCCCAAGCGGGGGGTGGAATCAGCCCCAGCATTTT	CASSPSGGWNQPQHF
TRBD2	-	TRBJ2-7	TRBV5-1	18	TGCGCCAGCAGCCCGGCGCAGCCTAGCGGGGGGAGGGTAGAGGAGCAGTACTTC	CASSPAQPSGGRVEEQYF
-	-	TRBJ2-7	TRBV29-1	13	TGCAGCGTTGTATTCGGGAGCTCCTACGAGCAGTACTTC	CSVVFGSSYEQYF
-	-	TRBJ2-5	TRBV29-1	14	TGCAGCGTCCCGCCCAGGGGTATTCAGGAGACCCAGTACTTC	CSVPPRGIQETQYF
TRBD1	once	TRBJ2-3	TRBV9	16	TGTGCCAGCAGCGAAGACAGGGACCCCTTCACAGATACGCAGTATTTT	CASSEDRDPFTDTQYF
-	-	TRBJ2-7	TRBV27	16	TGTGCCAGCAGTTCCCTGGCGAATTCTAGCTCCTACGAGCAGTACTTC	CASSSLANSSSYEQYF
TRBD1	-	TRBJ1-6	TRBV6-4	16	TGTGCCAGCAGTGTGACAGGGGATCCCTATAATTCACCCCTCCACTTT	CASSVTGDPYNSPLHF
TRBD2	-	TRBJ2-7	TRBV28	14	TGTGCCAGCAGGCGTCCAGCGGGGCGTTCCGAGCAGTACTTC	CASRRPAGRSEQYF
-	-	TRBJ2-1	TRBV7-2	16	TGTGCCAGCAGCTTATGGGGGGGCCGCTCCTACAATGAGCAGTTCTTC	CASSLWGGRSYNEQFF
-	once	TRBJ1-2	TRBV11-3	15	TGTGCCAGCAGCTTAGATTCACGGGGGGCAGGTGGCTACACCTTC	CASSLDSRGAGGYTF
TRBD2	-	TRBJ2-1	TRBV5-1	15	TGCGCCAGCAGCTTGGGGGGGGGCTCCTACAATGAGCAGTTCTTC	CASSLGGGSYNEQFF
-	-	TRBJ2-7	TRBV10-3	12	TGTGCGACAGCCCGTGTCTCCTACGAGCAGTACTTC	CATARVSYEQYF
-	-	TRBJ2-3	TRBV28	16	TGTGCCAGCAGTTTTGACAGGAGAGGGATCACAGATACGCAGTATTTT	CASSFDRRGITDTQYF
-	-	TRBJ1-2	TRBV4-1	15	TGCGCCAGCAGCCCCGTTTTTACAGGGTACTATGGCTACACCTTC	CASSPVFTGYYGYTF